This T cell receptor beta chain was documented in a study of blood T cell repertoires in COVID-19. Across the study: COVID-19 samples from acute and convalescent phases originated in the United States, Italy and Spain. PBMCs, B-cell-depleted T cells, or T cells provided the cDNA or gDNA that made up the material.

Source study methods: Estimated nucleated cell counts came from reference gene primer amplification. TCRdb's table, derived via immunoSEQ multiplex PCR, lists solely in-frame clones and lacks some. The V and J calls and clone size are taken from that table; D and trimming were inferred from the DNA. The sample contains 65,000 to 80,000 clones, over 65% of which appear only once. The V segment lost 2 bases and the J segment 3 bases; nucleotides outside the gene matches: 4. Germline-derived CDR1 and CDR2 are SGHRS and YFSETQ. CDR3 length equals 14 residues. V usage is TRBV5-1 and J usage is TRBJ2-5; 7 bases align to TRBD1. This TCR came from a human donor in a cohort sampled during active COVID-19. Sequenced material: peripheral blood. CDR3 nucleotides: TGCGCCAGCAGCTTAGGACAGGACAAAGAGACCCAGTACTTC. Translated, it gives CASSLGQDKETQYF.